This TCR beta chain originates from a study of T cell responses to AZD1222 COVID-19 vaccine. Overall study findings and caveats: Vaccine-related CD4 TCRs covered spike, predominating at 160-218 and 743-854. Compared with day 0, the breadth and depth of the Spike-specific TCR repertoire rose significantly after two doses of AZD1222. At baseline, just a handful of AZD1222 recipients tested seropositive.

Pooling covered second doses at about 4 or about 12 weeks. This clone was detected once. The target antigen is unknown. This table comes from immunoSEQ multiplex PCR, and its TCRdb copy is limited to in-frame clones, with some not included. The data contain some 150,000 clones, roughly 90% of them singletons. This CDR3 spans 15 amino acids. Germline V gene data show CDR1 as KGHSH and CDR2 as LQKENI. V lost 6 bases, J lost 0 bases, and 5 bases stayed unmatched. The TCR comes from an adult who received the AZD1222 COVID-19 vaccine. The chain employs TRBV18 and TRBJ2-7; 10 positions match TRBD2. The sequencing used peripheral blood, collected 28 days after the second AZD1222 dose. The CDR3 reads CASSPGTSASYEQYF. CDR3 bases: TGTGCCAGCTCCCCCGGGACTAGCGCCTCCTACGAGCAGTACTTC.